This TCR beta chain was captured in a study of vaccination and CD4 T cells after COVID-19. Study results and limitations: 304 of 307 vaccine-specific clones from convalescent patients were spike mono-reactive.

This clonotype is termed hyperexpanded. The target antigen is unknown. Described treatment: roughly 10-day PBMC culture with coronavirus spike peptide pools or control peptides (ViraFEST assay). Samples of CD4+ T cells were obtained from the unexposed donor before the COVID-19 pandemic (2011-2018). CD4+ T cells from unexposed donors were probed, cells permitting, with SARS-CoV-2 S/N and four cold-coronavirus spikes. At the Johns Hopkins FTIC core, DNA taken from cultured CD4+ T cells was sequenced by way of the Oncomine TCR Beta short-read assay. TCRdb reanalysed the PCR reads using MiXCR and keeps one entry per CDR3 protein. The sample comprises 7,500 to 9,500 distinct CDR3 sequences, approximately 40% of which are singletons, and 20% rests with the top ten. Germline loops: CDR1 SEHNR, CDR2 FQNEAQ (reference sequence). J lost 6 bases, V lost 0 bases, and 4 bases had no gene match. The CDR3 is 14 amino acids.

Sequencing was done on a sample of CD4+ T cells from blood, cultured in vitro. The chain employs TRBV7-9 and TRBJ2-7; the match to TRBD1 covers 8 bases. The TCR sequence derives from a human donor in good health. The CDR3 region has the DNA TGTGCCAGCAGCTTAGCCCCTGACAGGGGCGAGCAGTACTTC. It yields the protein CASSLAPDRGEQYF. The whole variable domain, filled in from reference TRBV7-9 and TRBJ2-7, reads DTGVSQNPRHKITKRGQNVTFRCDPISEHNRLYWYRQTLGQGPEFLTYFQNEAQLEKSRLLSDRFSAERPKGSFSTLEIQRTEQGDSAMYLCASSLAPDRGEQYFGPGTRLTVT.